The 18 T cell receptor beta chains below were found in one sample sequenced in a study of Ad26.COV2.S vaccination and SARS-CoV-2 variants. Treatment denoted: some 20 received Ad26.COV2.S at low or high dose, single or two shots; several received placebo; per-sample allocation not given. Sampling was performed 63 days after the first vaccine or placebo injection. The table came from immunoSEQ multiplex PCR; TCRdb's copy has only in-frame clones and leaves some out. The table includes 350,000 to 600,000 clones, around 89% detected once. Sequencing used peripheral blood, obtained in a trial of Ad26.COV2.S vaccine versus placebo. The receptor set was obtained from a person between 18 and 65 years old who received the Ad26.COV2.S COVID-19 vaccine or a placebo.

This chain links TRBV19 with TRBJ2-7, with 11 bases fitting TRBD2. The CDR3 extends over 15 amino acids. CDR1 and CDR2 (germline): LNHDA, SQIVND (reference sequence). J was trimmed by 2 bases and V by 4 bases; bases with no gene match: 4. The CDR3 spells CASSTLAGGPYEQYF. CDR3 nucleotides: TGTGCCAGTAGTACGTTAGCGGGAGGGCCCTACGAGCAGTACTTC.

Only one count was recorded for this clone. V usage is TRBV7-2 and J usage is TRBJ1-4; weak D call: TRBD1 (5 bases). CDR1 is SGHTA and CDR2 is FQGNSA in the germline V gene. V shed 3 bases and J shed 0 bases, with 5 bases lying between them. This CDR3 has 14 amino acids. Here the CDR3 DNA reads TGTGCCAGCAGCTTGACAGCAACTAATGAAAAACTGTTTTTT. Protein product: CASSLTATNEKLFF.

The V gene is TRBV15, the J gene TRBJ2-3; D not certain. CDR1 is LNHNV, CDR2 YYDKDF, per germline (reference sequence). The CDR3 sequence is 15 residues long. Between the trimmed V and J ends, which lost 3 bases and 0 bases, there was a span of 10 bases. CDR3 protein: CATSSLRTSTDTQYF. As DNA, the CDR3 is TGTGCCACCAGCAGTCTCCGAACTAGCACAGATACGCAGTATTTT. The full variable domain, its missing parts supplied by reference TRBV15 and TRBJ2-3, is DAMVIQNPRYQVTQFGKPVTLSCSQTLNHNVMYWYQQKSSQAPKLLFHYYDKDFNNEADTPDNFQSRRPNTSFCFLDIRSPGLGDTAMYLCATSSLRTSTDTQYFGPGTRLTVL.

This clone appeared a few times. The chain combines TRBV6-2 or TRBV6-3 with TRBJ1-2, with 9 bases matching TRBD1. Germline V lookup: CDR1 MNHEY, CDR2 SVGEGT. Trimming removed 2 bases from V and 4 bases from J; junction bases left unmatched: 2. The CDR3 extends over 14 amino acids. The CDR3 protein is CASSYGTGIYGYTF. The CDR3 DNA reads as TGTGCCAGCAGTTACGGGACAGGGATCTATGGCTACACCTTC.

V usage is TRBV7-9 and J usage is TRBJ2-5; the D is unclear. The CDR3 is made up of 12 amino acids. Per germline, CDR1 SEHNR and CDR2 FQNEAQ (reference sequence). Between the trimmed V and J ends, which lost 5 bases and 0 bases, there was a span of 4 bases. The CDR3 here is CASSRNQETQYF. The CDR3 DNA reads TGTGCCAGCAGCCGGAACCAAGAGACCCAGTACTTC. The full variable domain, rest sourced from reference TRBV7-9 and TRBJ2-5, is DTGVSQNPRHKITKRGQNVTFRCDPISEHNRLYWYRQTLGQGPEFLTYFQNEAQLEKSRLLSDRFSAERPKGSFSTLEIQRTEQGDSAMYLCASSRNQETQYFGPGTRLLVL.

The rearrangement links TRBV7-9 to TRBJ2-6; D is possibly TRBD1 (6 bases). Trimming removed 4 bases from V and 1 base from J, with 8 bases in between. The V gene's germline CDR1 is SEHNR and CDR2 FQNEAQ (reference sequence). The CDR3 extends over 15 amino acids. The CDR3 region has the DNA TGTGCCAGCAGCTACAGGGTTTCTGGGGCCAACGTCCTGACTTTC. It is translated as CASSYRVSGANVLTF.

This clone was counted a few times. This sequence joins TRBV9 and TRBJ2-3; no firm D call. Trimming shortened V by 0 bases and J by 0 bases, and 8 bases separated the two germline ends. The germline CDR1 and CDR2 sequences are SGDLS and YYNGEE. The CDR3 contains 15 residues. As DNA, the CDR3 is TGTGCCAGCAGCGTAGACTCCACTAGCACAGATACGCAGTATTTT. Amino acid sequence: CASSVDSTSTDTQYF.

The chain combines TRBV12-3 or TRBV12-4 with TRBJ2-3, with 10 positions matching TRBD2. This CDR3 is built from 13 residues. Trimming removed 7 bases from V and 11 bases from J; junction bases left unmatched: 9. The CDR3 coding sequence is TGTGCCAGCACCTGGCCTAGCGGGAGTGTGCAGTATTTT. Translation gives CASTWPSGSVQYF.

The chain recombines TRBV6-5 with TRBJ2-5; the D gene is possibly TRBD1 (5 bases). The germline V gene has CDR1 MNHEY and CDR2 SVGAGI. This CDR3 is 15 amino acids long. Trimming left V 6 bases short and J 2 bases short, with 16 bases between. As DNA, the CDR3 is TGTGCCAGCAGCATTTCAGGGTCGGCTCAAGAGACCCAGTACTTC. Amino acids: CASSISGSAQETQYF.

Worth noting for this clone: Different DNA sequences within this sample yield the same CDR3. The rearrangement links TRBV7-3 to TRBJ1-1; D unresolved. The CDR3 is 13 amino acids. Germline CDR1 SGHTA, CDR2 FQGTGA. Deletions cut 0 bases from V and 0 bases from J, with 2 bases between. CDR3 nucleotide sequence: TGTGCCAGCAGCTTAACGGTGAACACTGAAGCTTTCTTT. Its protein product is CASSLTVNTEAFF.

The gene calls are TRBV6-5 and TRBJ1-2; D unclear. CDR3 length equals 13 residues. V lost 5 bases, J lost 4 bases, and 11 bases lay in between. Germline V gene data show CDR1 as MNHEY and CDR2 as SVGAGI. Here the CDR3 DNA reads TGTGCCAGCAGTCCTACAGTGGCCTATGGCTACACCTTC. As protein: CASSPTVAYGYTF.

This chain connects TRBV12-5 to TRBJ2-3; D is possibly TRBD1 (6 bases). This CDR3 region has 19 residues. Trimming removed 4 bases at V and 1 base at J, with 24 bases between. Germline-derived CDR1 and CDR2 are LGHNT and FRNRAP. CDR3 bases: TGTGCTAGTGGTTATTTTGACGGACAGTCCCCTTGGGGCACAGATACGCAGTATTTT. As protein: CASGYFDGQSPWGTDTQYF.

The chain links TRBV3-1 (or the pseudogene TRBV3-2) to TRBJ2-7; 10 positions match TRBD2. The germline gives CDR1 LGHDT, CDR2 YNNKEL (reference sequence). The ends lost 0 bases at V and 6 bases at J; junction bases unmatched: 5. This CDR3 comprises 15 residues. The CDR3 DNA reads as TGTGCCAGCAGCCAAGATTACCTAGCGGGAGTCGAGCAGTACTTC. It specifies CASSQDYLAGVEQYF.

The rearrangement uses TRBV3-1 (or the pseudogene TRBV3-2) and TRBJ2-5; no clear D gene. Trimming stripped 0 bases from V and 5 bases from J, with 10 bases between. There are 14 residues in the CDR3. The V gene's germline CDR1 is LGHDT and CDR2 YNNKEL (reference sequence). The CDR3 DNA is TGTGCCAGCAGCCAAGACCAAGGTTGGGAGACCCAGTACTTC. This codes for CASSQDQGWETQYF.

The CDR3 sequence is CASSLDRGRGQYF. The CDR3 DNA sequence: TGTGCCAGCAGCTTAGATCGAGGGCGAGGGCAGTACTTC. The V gene is TRBV11-2, the J gene TRBJ2-7; D may be TRBD2 (5 bases). In germline, CDR1 is SGHAT, CDR2 FQNNGV. CDR3 length: 13 residues. Trimming took off 0 bases at V and 9 bases at J, with 12 bases between the two ends.

There are a few counts of this clone. The rearrangement joins TRBV9 to TRBJ1-4, with D hard to call. Trimming removed 0 bases from V and 6 bases from J, with 9 bases in between. This CDR3 contains 14 residues. Per germline, CDR1 SGDLS and CDR2 YYNGEE. The CDR3 here is CASSVAVRDEKLFF. In nucleotides, the CDR3 is TGTGCCAGCAGCGTAGCGGTCCGGGATGAAAAACTGTTTTTT.

This clone has only one observation. The rearrangement links TRBV7-9 to TRBJ2-7; 7 nucleotides match TRBD2. CDR1 and CDR2 from the germline V gene are SEHNR and FQNEAQ (reference sequence). The CDR3 is 14 amino acids. V lost 5 bases and J lost 5; bases outside the gene matches: 9. The CDR3 sequence is CASSRNTAGDEQYF. CDR3 bases: TGTGCCAGCAGCCGGAATACGGCGGGGGACGAGCAGTACTTC.

The chain couples TRBV19 to TRBJ2-3; a weak D match, TRBD2 (6 bases). V lost 5 bases to trimming and J lost 5 bases, with 14 bases between them. Germline V gene sequence: CDR1 LNHDA, CDR2 SQIVND (reference sequence). This CDR3 is 14 amino acids long. The CDR3 nucleotides are TGTGCCAGTAGTCCCGAACACGGGAGAGATACGCAGTATTTT. Protein sequence: CASSPEHGRDTQYF.